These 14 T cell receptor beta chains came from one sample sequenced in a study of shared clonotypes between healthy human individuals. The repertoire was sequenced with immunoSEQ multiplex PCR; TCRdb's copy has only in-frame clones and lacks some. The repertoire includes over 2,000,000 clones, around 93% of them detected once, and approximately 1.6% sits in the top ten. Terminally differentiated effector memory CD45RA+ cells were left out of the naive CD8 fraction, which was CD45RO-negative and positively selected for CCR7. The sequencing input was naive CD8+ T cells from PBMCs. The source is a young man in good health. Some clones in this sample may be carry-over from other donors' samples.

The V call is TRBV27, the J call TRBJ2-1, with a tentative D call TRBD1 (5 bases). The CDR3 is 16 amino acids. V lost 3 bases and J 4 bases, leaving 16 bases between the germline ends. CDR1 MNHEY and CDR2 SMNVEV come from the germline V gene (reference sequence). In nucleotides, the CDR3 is TGTGCCAGCAGTTTGGGCAGGGATGTGGGGTACAATGAGCAGTTCTTC. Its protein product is CASSLGRDVGYNEQFF.

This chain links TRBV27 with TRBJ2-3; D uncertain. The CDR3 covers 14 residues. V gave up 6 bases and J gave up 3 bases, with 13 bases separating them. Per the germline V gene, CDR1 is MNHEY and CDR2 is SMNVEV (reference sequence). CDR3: CASRDSYVTDTQYF. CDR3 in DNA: TGTGCCAGCAGAGACTCATACGTAACAGATACGCAGTATTTT.

In nucleotides, the CDR3 is TGTGCCAGCGAGACTAGCGGGCCCGGGGAGCTGTTTTTT. As protein: CASETSGPGELFF. The chain carries TRBV28 and TRBJ2-2, with 10 bases identical to TRBD2. Germline CDR1 and CDR2: MDHEN and SYDVKM. This CDR3 has 13 residues. Germline trimming cut 8 bases from V and 6 bases from J; bases unmatched to any gene: 3.

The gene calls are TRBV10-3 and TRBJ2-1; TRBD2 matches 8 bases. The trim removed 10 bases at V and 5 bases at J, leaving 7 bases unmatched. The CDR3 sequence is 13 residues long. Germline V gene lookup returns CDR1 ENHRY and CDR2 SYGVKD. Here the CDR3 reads CATQRESNNEQFF. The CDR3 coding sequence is TGTGCCACCCAGCGGGAGTCAAACAATGAGCAGTTCTTC.

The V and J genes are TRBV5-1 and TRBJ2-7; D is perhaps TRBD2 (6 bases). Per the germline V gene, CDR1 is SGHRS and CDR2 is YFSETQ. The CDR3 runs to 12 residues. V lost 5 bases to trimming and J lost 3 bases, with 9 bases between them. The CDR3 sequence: CASRDGGYEQYF. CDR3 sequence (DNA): TGCGCCAGCAGGGACGGGGGCTACGAGCAGTACTTC.

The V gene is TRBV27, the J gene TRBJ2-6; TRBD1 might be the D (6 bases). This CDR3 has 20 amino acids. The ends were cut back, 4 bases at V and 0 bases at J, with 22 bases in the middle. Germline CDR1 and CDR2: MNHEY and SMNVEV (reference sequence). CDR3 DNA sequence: TGTGCCAGCAGTTACCTAAACCCCGGACAGACTGTCTCTGGGGCCAACGTCCTGACTTTC. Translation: CASSYLNPGQTVSGANVLTF.

The chain's CDR3 is CASSLLDGRVSYNEQFF. The DNA for the CDR3 is TGTGCCAGCAGTTTACTGGATGGCCGAGTCTCCTACAATGAGCAGTTCTTC. The V gene is TRBV27, the J gene TRBJ2-1; D uncertain. This CDR3 spans 17 amino acids. Trimming left V 2 bases short and J 0 bases short, with 14 bases between. Germline-derived CDR1 and CDR2 are MNHEY and SMNVEV (reference sequence).

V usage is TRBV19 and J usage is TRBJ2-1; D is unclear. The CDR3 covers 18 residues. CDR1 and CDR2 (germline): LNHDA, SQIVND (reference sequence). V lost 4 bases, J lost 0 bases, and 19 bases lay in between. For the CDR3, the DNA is TGTGCCAGTAGTAGTAATGTCCTAGAGGAAGGCTCCTACAATGAGCAGTTCTTC. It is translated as CASSSNVLEEGSYNEQFF. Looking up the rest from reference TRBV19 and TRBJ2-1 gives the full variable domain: DGGITQSPKYLFRKEGQNVTLSCEQNLNHDAMYWYRQDPGQGLRLIYYSQIVNDFQKGDIAEGYSVSREKKESFPLTVTSAQKNPTAFYLCASSSNVLEEGSYNEQFFGPGTRLTVL.

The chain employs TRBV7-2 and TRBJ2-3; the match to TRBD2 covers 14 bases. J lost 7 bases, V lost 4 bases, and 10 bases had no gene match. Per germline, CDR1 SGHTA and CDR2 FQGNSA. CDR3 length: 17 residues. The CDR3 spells CASSSGLAGGPGNTQYF. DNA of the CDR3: TGTGCCAGCAGCTCCGGACTAGCGGGAGGCCCGGGAAATACGCAGTATTTT.

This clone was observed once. The CDR3 spells CASSTHREVNNEQFF. CDR3 sequence (DNA): TGTGCCAGCAGCACCCACAGGGAAGTAAACAATGAGCAGTTCTTC. This rearrangement joins TRBV7-3 to TRBJ2-1; D possibly corresponds to TRBD1 (6 bases). Trimming pared 5 bases from V and 5 bases from J, leaving 16 bases between. This CDR3 spans 15 amino acids. The germline CDR1 and CDR2 sequences are SGHTA and FQGTGA.

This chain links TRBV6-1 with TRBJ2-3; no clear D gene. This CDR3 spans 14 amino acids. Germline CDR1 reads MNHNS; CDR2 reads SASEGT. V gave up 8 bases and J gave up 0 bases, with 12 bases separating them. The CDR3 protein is CASPPLTSTDTQYF. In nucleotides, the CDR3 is TGTGCCAGCCCGCCACTCACTAGCACAGATACGCAGTATTTT.

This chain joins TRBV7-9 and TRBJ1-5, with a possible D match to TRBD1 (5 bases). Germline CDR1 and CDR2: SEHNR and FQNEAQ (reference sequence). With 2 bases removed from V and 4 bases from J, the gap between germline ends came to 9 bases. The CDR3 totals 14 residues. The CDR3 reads CASSLSGLNQPQHF. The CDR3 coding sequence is TGTGCCAGCAGCTTATCGGGGCTAAATCAGCCCCAGCATTTT. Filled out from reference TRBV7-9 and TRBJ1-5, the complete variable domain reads DTGVSQNPRHKITKRGQNVTFRCDPISEHNRLYWYRQTLGQGPEFLTYFQNEAQLEKSRLLSDRFSAERPKGSFSTLEIQRTEQGDSAMYLCASSLSGLNQPQHFGDGTRLSIL.

The CDR3 loop is CASRFTGVGNYEQYF. DNA for the CDR3: TGTGCCAGCAGGTTTACAGGGGTGGGGAACTACGAGCAGTACTTC. The chain uses TRBV28 and TRBJ2-7; 7 bases are a match to TRBD1. The CDR3 spans 15 residues. Per germline, CDR1 MDHEN and CDR2 SYDVKM. J gave up 3 bases and V 6 bases, and 11 bases lay outside the gene matches.

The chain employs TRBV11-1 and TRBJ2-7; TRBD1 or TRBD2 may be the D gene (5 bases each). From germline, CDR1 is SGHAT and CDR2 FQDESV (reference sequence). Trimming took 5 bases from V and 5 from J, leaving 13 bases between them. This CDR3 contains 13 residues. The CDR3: CASSHLRGNEQYF. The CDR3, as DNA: TGTGCCAGCAGCCATCTGAGGGGAAACGAGCAGTACTTC. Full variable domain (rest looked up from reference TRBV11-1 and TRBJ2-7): EAEVAQSPRYKITEKSQAVAFWCDPISGHATLYWYRQILGQGPELLVQFQDESVVDDSQLPKDRFSAERLKGVDSTLKIQPAELGDSAMYLCASSHLRGNEQYFGPGTRLTVT.